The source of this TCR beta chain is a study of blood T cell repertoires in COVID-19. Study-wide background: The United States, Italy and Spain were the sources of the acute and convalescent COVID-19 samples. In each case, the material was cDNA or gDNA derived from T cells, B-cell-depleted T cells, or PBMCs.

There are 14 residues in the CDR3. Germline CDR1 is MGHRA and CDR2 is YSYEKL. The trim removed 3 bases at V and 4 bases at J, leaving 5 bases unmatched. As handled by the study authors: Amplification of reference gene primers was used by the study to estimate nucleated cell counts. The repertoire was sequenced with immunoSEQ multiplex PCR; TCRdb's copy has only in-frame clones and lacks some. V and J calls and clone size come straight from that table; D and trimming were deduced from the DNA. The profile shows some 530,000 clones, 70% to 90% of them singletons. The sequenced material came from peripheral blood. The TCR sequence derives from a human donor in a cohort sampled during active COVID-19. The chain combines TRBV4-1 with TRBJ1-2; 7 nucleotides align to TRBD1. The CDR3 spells CASSQGGQIYGYTF. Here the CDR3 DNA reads TGCGCCAGCAGCCAGGGGGGACAGATCTATGGCTACACCTTC.